Described below is a single T cell receptor beta chain sequence and its context. Its target is unknown. TCRdb's table, derived via immunoSEQ multiplex PCR, lists solely in-frame clones and lacks some. Of 150,000 or so clones in the sample, roughly 87% were seen once. The record originates from a study of T cell responses to AZD1222 COVID-19 vaccine. This CDR3 contains 16 residues. Losses at the gene ends were 4 bases for V and 1 base for J; bases not matched to a gene: 3. Germline CDR1 LNHDA, CDR2 SQIVND (reference sequence). Study-level findings and limits: Reports indicate that nearly half of spike-specific TCRs are directed at unmutated variant regions.

The sequences come from peripheral blood, collected 28 days after the second AZD1222 dose. The chain links TRBV19 to TRBJ2-2, with 10 bases matching TRBD2. The sequence was collected from an adult who received the AZD1222 COVID-19 vaccine. The CDR3 sequence is CASSKLAGRNTGELFF. The CDR3 bases are TGTGCCAGTAGTAAACTAGCGGGAAGGAACACCGGGGAGCTGTTTTTT.